Listed here are 5 T cell receptor beta chains from one sample, sequenced in a study of cytomegalovirus exposure and HLA in healthy donors. Amplification used 60 Vbeta primers and 13 Jbeta primers. Repertoires were generated with immunoSEQ multiplex PCR, while TCRdb's copy carries only in-frame clones and drops some. Of 75,000 to 100,000 clones detected, around 79% appear once; the ten largest clones hold around 3.2%. The source material was PBMCs. These TCRs come from a female donor in good health and CMV-seropositive.

The CDR3 DNA follows: TGTGCCAGCAGCCCTTCGGAGTCCTCTCGGGAGCAGTACTTC. This codes for CASSPSESSREQYF. This chain links TRBV9 with TRBJ2-7; no clear D. The V end was cut by 4 bases, the J end by 7 bases, with 18 bases between. The CDR3 runs to 14 residues. From germline, CDR1 is SGDLS and CDR2 YYNGEE.

The CDR3 reads CASSLGLVSYNEQFF. The CDR3 DNA reads TGTGCCAGCAGTTTGGGGCTAGTTTCCTACAATGAGCAGTTCTTC. The V gene is TRBV28, the J gene TRBJ2-1, with D tentatively TRBD1 (5 bases). Germline CDR1 and CDR2: MDHEN and SYDVKM. V was pared by 3 bases and J by 1 base, with 10 bases between. The CDR3 contains 15 residues.

This chain connects TRBV5-6 to TRBJ1-2; D not resolved. Per germline, CDR1 SGHDT and CDR2 YYEEEE. This CDR3 region has 16 residues. The V and J ends lost 4 bases and 4 bases respectively, with 20 bases between them. The CDR3: CASSLGSLGGIYGYTF. The CDR3 nucleotides read TGTGCCAGCAGCCTCGGTTCTCTGGGAGGGATCTATGGCTACACCTTC.

The chain carries TRBV5-1 and TRBJ1-2; D call uncertain. The V end lost 4 bases, the J end lost 6 bases, and 10 bases lay between the germline ends. The CDR3 runs 12 residues. Germline loops: CDR1 SGHRS, CDR2 YFSETQ. In DNA, the CDR3 is TGCGCCAGCAGCCGTAGTCCGGATGGCTACACCTTC. This sequence encodes CASSRSPDGYTF.

This clone was detected only a few times. The CDR3, as DNA: TGTGCCAGCAGTGGCTTTGGACAGTTTAAGAACACTGAAGCTTTCTTT. This translates into CASSGFGQFKNTEAFF. J is TRBJ1-1 and V is TRBV6-1; perhaps TRBD1 as D (6 bases). The germline gives CDR1 MNHNS, CDR2 SASEGT. The length of the CDR3 is 16 residues. V was pared by 4 bases and J by 1 base, with 16 bases between.